This section outlines one TCR beta chain sequence together with its context. The repertoire was sequenced with immunoSEQ multiplex PCR; TCRdb's copy has only in-frame clones and lacks some. Seen here are about 35,000 clones, roughly 85% observed once, and the top ten hold 5.5% to 7.5%. This sample is drawn from a study of radiotherapy plus CTLA-4 blockade in lung cancer. The germline V gene has CDR1 SGHRS and CDR2 YFSETQ. V was cut by 2 bases and J by 7 bases, with 9 bases left in between. The CDR3 covers 13 residues. The sample here was peripheral blood, taken from a patient treated with radiotherapy plus ipilimumab. The rearrangement links TRBV5-1 to TRBJ2-2, with TRBD2 as a possible D gene (5 bases). The TCR sequence derives from a human donor with non-small cell lung cancer who had stable disease on radiotherapy plus ipilimumab. The CDR3 DNA follows: TGCGCCAGCAGCTTTAAGGGAGACGGGGAGCTGTTTTTT. It translates to CASSFKGDGELFF.